One sample yielded the 9 T cell receptor beta chains listed below, sequenced in a study of T cell responses to AZD1222 COVID-19 vaccine. TCRdb keeps only in-frame clones here, not all; method: immunoSEQ multiplex PCR. The table shows over 120,000 clones, with 80% to 95% occurring only once. Sequencing used peripheral blood, obtained on day 0 of AZD1222 vaccination. The receptors originated from an adult in good health.

This clone was counted once. The J gene is TRBJ1-6, the V gene TRBV10-3; 11 bases match TRBD1. CDR1 and CDR2 (germline): ENHRY, SYGVKD. This CDR3 spans 15 amino acids. Trimming took 6 bases from V and 9 from J; bases not matched to a gene: 7. The CDR3 loop is CAIREAGTGGSPLHF. The CDR3, as DNA: TGTGCCATCAGAGAAGCCGGGACAGGGGGTTCACCCCTCCACTTT.

The J gene is TRBJ1-1, the V gene TRBV3-1 (or the pseudogene TRBV3-2); TRBD1 might be the D (5 bases). Per germline, CDR1 LGHDT and CDR2 YNNKEL (reference sequence). V lost 0 bases and J lost 10, with 6 bases in between. The CDR3 length is 11 residues. This chain's CDR3 is CASSQDTGAFF. The CDR3 DNA follows: TGTGCCAGCAGCCAAGATACAGGAGCTTTCTTT.

This clone was recorded only once. CDR3 sequence (DNA): TGTGCCAGCAGCCCCTTGAGGAGTGCAGGGTCCACAGATACGCAGTATTTT. Translated, it gives CASSPLRSAGSTDTQYF. The chain employs TRBV2 and TRBJ2-3; a possible D gene is TRBD1 (5 bases). V gave up 6 bases and J gave up 2 bases, with 21 bases separating them. CDR3 size: 17 residues. Germline-derived CDR1 and CDR2 are SNHLY and FYNNEI.

The chain recombines TRBV19 with TRBJ1-2; 8 positions match TRBD1. The CDR3 runs to 16 residues. Looked up from germline, CDR1 is LNHDA and CDR2 is SQIVND (reference sequence). V lost 0 bases, J lost 2 bases, and 5 bases stayed unmatched. DNA of the CDR3: TGTGCCAGTAGTATAGACGACCGGGACAGGAACTATGGCTACACCTTC. Its translation is CASSIDDRDRNYGYTF.

This chain joins TRBV5-1 and TRBJ2-7, with a possible D match to TRBD1 (6 bases). V lost 1 base, J lost 6 bases, and 14 bases lay in between. The CDR3 is made up of 14 amino acids. Per germline, CDR1 SGHRS and CDR2 YFSETQ. CDR3 protein: CASSLTGFDGEQYF. In nucleotides, the CDR3 is TGCGCCAGCAGCTTGACAGGGTTCGACGGCGAGCAGTACTTC.

The V call is TRBV7-9, the J call TRBJ1-6; D not resolved. Trimming left V 4 bases short and J 14 bases short, with 12 bases between. CDR3 length: 12 amino acids. Germline V gene sequence: CDR1 SEHNR, CDR2 FQNEAQ (reference sequence). CDR3: CASSSSVGALHF. CDR3 nucleotide sequence: TGTGCCAGCAGCTCCTCCGTTGGGGCCCTCCACTTT.

The J gene is TRBJ1-1, the V gene TRBV7-9; D is perhaps TRBD1 (5 bases). The CDR3 sequence is 15 residues long. V lost 4 bases and J lost 1, with 13 bases in between. The germline gives CDR1 SEHNR, CDR2 FQNEAQ (reference sequence). The CDR3, as DNA: TGTGCCAGCAGCTCGACCGCAGGGTCGAACACTGAAGCTTTCTTT. Its protein is CASSSTAGSNTEAFF.

This clone was seen a single time. The V call is TRBV7-9, the J call TRBJ2-5; D ambiguous. From germline, CDR1 is SEHNR and CDR2 FQNEAQ (reference sequence). The CDR3 extends over 13 amino acids. Trimming removed 7 bases from V and 3 bases from J, with 12 bases in between. CDR3 nucleotides: TGTGCCAGCAAGAAGGCCAATGAAGAGACCCAGTACTTC. Translated, it gives CASKKANEETQYF.

The chain links TRBV20-1 to TRBJ1-2; the D is unclear. Germline CDR1 reads DFQATT; CDR2 reads SNEGSKA (reference sequence). This CDR3 has 11 amino acids. Trimming left V 5 bases short and J 7 bases short, with 11 bases between. For the CDR3, the DNA is TGCAGTGCTGGAACATCAGCTGGCTACACCTTC. This gives the protein CSAGTSAGYTF.